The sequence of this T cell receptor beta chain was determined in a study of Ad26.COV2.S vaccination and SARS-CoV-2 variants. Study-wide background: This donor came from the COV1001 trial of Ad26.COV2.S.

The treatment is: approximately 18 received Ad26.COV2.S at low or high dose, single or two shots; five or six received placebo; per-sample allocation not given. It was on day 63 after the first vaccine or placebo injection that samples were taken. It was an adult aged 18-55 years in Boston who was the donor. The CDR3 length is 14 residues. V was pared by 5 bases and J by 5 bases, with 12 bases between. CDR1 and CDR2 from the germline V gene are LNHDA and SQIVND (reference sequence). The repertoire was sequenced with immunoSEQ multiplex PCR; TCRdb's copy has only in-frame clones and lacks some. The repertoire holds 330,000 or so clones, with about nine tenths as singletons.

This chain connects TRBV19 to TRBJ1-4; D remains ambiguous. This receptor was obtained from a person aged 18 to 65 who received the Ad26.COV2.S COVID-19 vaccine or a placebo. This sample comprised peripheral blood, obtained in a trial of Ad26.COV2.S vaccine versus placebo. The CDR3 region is CASSSGRANEKLFF. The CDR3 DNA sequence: TGTGCCAGTAGTTCCGGGAGGGCGAATGAAAAACTGTTTTTT.